These 14 T cell receptor beta chains were all obtained from the same sample, sequenced in a study of shared clonotypes between healthy human individuals. Measured with immunoSEQ multiplex PCR; TCRdb has only the in-frame clones, and not every one. The sample holds about 980,000 clones; 76% are singletons and the top ten take around 1.4%. Material for sequencing was memory CD4+ T cells sorted from blood. Regarding subset: CD45RA-negative fraction. The receptors derive from a man in his late teens or twenties in good health.

This clone was recorded once. The chain joins TRBV29-1 to TRBJ2-3; 16 bases map to TRBD2. With 8 bases clipped from V and 4 bases from J, the junction kept 9 bases outside the gene matches. There are 16 residues in the CDR3. The germline V gene encodes CDR1 SQVTM and CDR2 ANQGSEA. The CDR3 is CSSRGLAGGSPDTQYF. CDR3 DNA sequence: TGCAGCTCCCGGGGACTAGCGGGGGGGAGCCCAGATACGCAGTATTTT.

The chain uses TRBV9 and TRBJ1-1, with D uncertain. The length of the CDR3 is 15 residues. In germline, CDR1 is SGDLS, CDR2 YYNGEE. Trimming left V 0 bases short and J 0 bases short, with 9 bases between. CDR3 nucleotide sequence: TGTGCCAGCAGCGTAGATGGCACCTTGAACACTGAAGCTTTCTTT. Its protein is CASSVDGTLNTEAFF.

The genes are TRBV28 and TRBJ1-5, with D possibly TRBD1 on 6 matching bases. Germline lookup yields CDR1 MDHEN and CDR2 SYDVKM. This CDR3 contains 18 residues. V lost 3 bases, J lost 0 bases, and 18 bases lay in between. The CDR3, as DNA: TGTGCCAGCAGTTTCCCGGGGGGCCGGACATATAGCAATCAGCCCCAGCATTTT. This sequence encodes CASSFPGGRTYSNQPQHF.

The rearrangement joins TRBV5-4 to TRBJ2-7; D not resolved. CDR1 is SGHNT and CDR2 is YYREEE in the germline V gene (reference sequence). The CDR3 spans 14 residues. Between the trimmed V and J ends, which lost 4 bases and 2 bases, there was a span of 13 bases. CDR3 sequence: CASSPAGRPYEQYF. The CDR3 bases are TGTGCCAGCAGCCCAGCCGGCAGACCCTACGAGCAGTACTTC.

The chain joins TRBV6-1 to TRBJ1-4, with 11 bases aligning to TRBD1. In germline, CDR1 is MNHNS, CDR2 SASEGT. Trimming took 5 bases from V and 7 from J; bases not matched to a gene: 3. There are 14 residues in the CDR3. CDR3 in DNA: TGTGCCAGCAGTCTGGGACAGGGGGGTGAAAAACTGTTTTTT. This translates into CASSLGQGGEKLFF.

CDR3: CASSQKHRSSYEQYF. The CDR3 DNA reads as TGTGCCAGCAGCCAAAAGCATAGGAGCTCCTACGAGCAGTACTTC. The rearrangement links TRBV14 to TRBJ2-7, with unresolved D. V was pared by 2 bases and J by 0 bases, with 11 bases between. Germline lookup yields CDR1 SGHDN and CDR2 FVKESK. The CDR3 runs to 15 residues.

V gene TRBV5-1 combines with J gene TRBJ2-3, with TRBD1 as a possible D gene (6 bases). Germline V CDR1 and CDR2: SGHRS, YFSETQ. This CDR3 spans 14 amino acids. V was pared by 0 bases and J by 7 bases, with 12 bases between. The DNA for the CDR3 is TGCGCCAGCAGCTTGGAACAGGGCACTCATACGCAGTATTTT. Translating it yields CASSLEQGTHTQYF.

With regard to this clone: Other DNA variants within this sample encode the same CDR3. This sequence joins TRBV14 and TRBJ2-5; D not resolved. CDR1 is SGHDN and CDR2 is FVKESK in the germline V gene. The CDR3 sequence is 12 residues long. V was pared by 3 bases and J by 5 bases, with 7 bases between. Here the CDR3 DNA reads TGTGCCAGCAGCCAGTTGGGGGAGACCCAGTACTTC. Encoded protein: CASSQLGETQYF.

This sequence joins TRBV7-3 and TRBJ2-7; 10 bases are shared with TRBD2. This CDR3 contains 15 residues. CDR1 SGHTA and CDR2 FQGTGA come from the germline V gene. V lost 6 bases and J lost 0; bases outside the gene matches: 5. DNA of the CDR3: TGTGCCAGCAGTTATCTAGCGGGGGACTCCTACGAGCAGTACTTC. This gives the protein CASSYLAGDSYEQYF.

V usage is TRBV5-1 and J usage is TRBJ1-2; 8 bases match TRBD1. Germline values: CDR1 SGHRS, CDR2 YFSETQ. This CDR3 is built from 14 residues. V trimming: 4 bases; J trimming: 10 bases; junction bases outside the gene matches: 12. The CDR3 region has the DNA TGCGCCAGCAGCCAGGGACAGGAGGGGAGGGACTACACCTTC. This gives the protein CASSQGQEGRDYTF.

This chain uses TRBV6-1 with TRBJ2-7, with 13 bases fitting TRBD2. The germline V gene encodes CDR1 MNHNS and CDR2 SASEGT. CDR3 length: 20 residues. With 0 bases clipped from V and 2 bases from J, the junction kept 13 bases outside the gene matches. Here the CDR3 reads CASSEALRGLAGRRTYEQYF. CDR3 sequence (DNA): TGTGCCAGCAGTGAAGCGCTTAGGGGACTAGCGGGGCGGCGCACCTACGAGCAGTACTTC.

The V call is TRBV2, the J call TRBJ2-1; TRBD2 aligns across 9 bases. J gave up 6 bases and V 6 bases, and 3 bases lay outside the gene matches. Germline V gene sequence: CDR1 SNHLY, CDR2 FYNNEI. The CDR3 totals 13 residues. The CDR3 loop reads CASRGLAANEQFF. CDR3 coding DNA: TGTGCCAGCAGGGGACTAGCCGCCAATGAGCAGTTCTTC.

This clone was counted a few times. The chain carries TRBV5-6 and TRBJ2-7; 11 positions agree with TRBD1. The germline V gene has CDR1 SGHDT and CDR2 YYEEEE. CDR3 length: 16 amino acids. The trim removed 4 bases at V and 9 bases at J, leaving 15 bases unmatched. The chain's CDR3 is CASSRRTGGGQIAQYF. CDR3 coding DNA: TGTGCCAGCAGCCGAAGGACAGGGGGCGGCCAGATCGCGCAGTACTTC.

The V gene is TRBV30, the J gene TRBJ1-2; D ambiguous. The germline V and J ends were trimmed by 4 bases and 6 bases, with 15 bases remaining between them. Looked up from germline, CDR1 is GTSNPN and CDR2 is SVGIG (reference sequence). The CDR3 length is 13 residues. CDR3 nucleotide sequence: TGTGCCTGGACCCGGGGAGGGCTAAATGGCTACACCTTC. It is translated as CAWTRGGLNGYTF.